This T cell receptor (beta chain) was identified in a study of blood T cell repertoires in COVID-19. Germline V gives CDR1 LNHDA, CDR2 SQIVND (reference sequence). The CDR3 covers 16 residues. The V segment lost 4 bases and the J segment 7 bases; nucleotides outside the gene matches: 14. Only in-frame clones appear in the TCRdb table, and some are missing; sequencing was by immunoSEQ multiplex PCR. There are some 380,000 clones in the sample; approximately 91% occur only once, and roughly 2% lies in the top ten. This TCR was recovered from a woman between 40 and 55 years old with acute COVID-19. The chain carries TRBV19 and TRBJ2-3; 7 bases fit TRBD1. The material sequenced was PBMCs or T cells enriched from blood (not recorded which). The chain's CDR3 is CASSTIWTGKGHTQYF. CDR3 DNA sequence: TGTGCCAGTAGTACTATATGGACAGGAAAAGGGCATACGCAGTATTTT.